One sample yielded the 22 T cell receptor beta chains listed below, sequenced in a study of T cells in Graves' hyperthyroidism and ophthalmopathy (dated by TCRdb to 2018 to 2020). The method behind the library was multiplex PCR. Sequencing was carried out with an Illumina HiSeq 2000. Amplification of TCR beta CDR3 regions was carried out from RNA transcripts. For the first round of RT-PCR on the TCR CDR3, the HTBI primer set was used together with the Qiagen OneStep RT-PCR kit. Using fastp trimming at Q25 and MiXCR clonotype assembly, TCRdb reanalyzed the public sequencing data and kept in-frame beta chains. CDR3 protein sequences are deduplicated, and each keeps its most common genes and DNA. Across this sample there are about 700,000 distinct CDR3 sequences, with less than 15% seen only once. Roughly 10% of the sample is in the top ten clones. Material for sequencing was blood. Receptors originate from a woman in her late teens or twenties with Graves' hyperthyroidism.

Notes on this clonotype: At one boundary the junction diverges from the germline segment, which might be a read error. J is TRBJ2-1 and V is TRBV7-9, with D hard to call. Per the germline V gene, CDR1 is SEHNR and CDR2 is FQNEAQ (reference sequence). This CDR3 is 13 amino acids long. The CDR3 loop reads CAGSLVSRPEQFF. The DNA of the CDR3 is TGTGCCGGCAGCTTAGTTTCTCGCCCGGAGCAGTTCTTC. Complete variable domain (other parts from reference TRBV7-9 and TRBJ2-1): DTGVSQNPRHKITKRGQNVTFRCDPISEHNRLYWYRQTLGQGPEFLTYFQNEAQLEKSRLLSDRFSAERPKGSFSTLEIQRTEQGDSAMYLCAGSLVSRPEQFFGPGTRLTVL.

This clonotype has ten or more counts. The chain links TRBV30 to TRBJ2-7, with D possibly TRBD1 on 5 matching bases. The CDR3 spans 12 residues. Germline V gene sequence: CDR1 GTSNPN, CDR2 SVGIG (reference sequence). Trimming cost V 3 bases and J 4 bases, with 10 bases left between them. Here the CDR3 reads CAWSRQGYEQYF. In DNA, the CDR3 is TGTGCCTGGAGCAGGCAGGGATACGAGCAGTACTTC.

This clonotype is a singleton in its sample. CDR3 amino acids: CASSEVGTSGSPEQFF. The CDR3 nucleotides are TGTGCCAGCAGTGAGGTTGGGACTAGCGGGAGTCCTGAGCAGTTCTTC. V usage is TRBV2 and J usage is TRBJ2-1; 14 nucleotides align to TRBD2. CDR3 size: 16 residues. The V gene end was trimmed by 3 bases and the J gene end by 9 bases; junction bases not matched to a gene: 7. Germline CDR1 reads SNHLY; CDR2 reads FYNNEI.

V gene TRBV12-3 or TRBV12-4 combines with J gene TRBJ2-1, with D perhaps matching TRBD1 (6 bases). This CDR3 has 14 residues. With 5 bases removed from V and 11 bases from J, the gap between germline ends came to 19 bases. The CDR3 nucleotides are TGTGCCAGCAGTACCCCGAGGACAGCACTTAAGCAGTTCTTC. Translated, it gives CASSTPRTALKQFF.

The gene calls are TRBV9 and TRBJ2-3; D is uncertain. The CDR3 contains 14 residues. Germline V gene lookup returns CDR1 SGDLS and CDR2 YYNGEE. Trimming shortened V by 7 bases and J by 2 bases, and 14 bases separated the two germline ends. The CDR3 sequence is CASANSPNTDTQYF. CDR3 nucleotide sequence: TGTGCCAGCGCCAATTCGCCAAACACAGATACGCAGTATTTT.

This clonotype came up a few times. V usage is TRBV27 and J usage is TRBJ2-3; weak D call: TRBD2 (6 bases). The germline V gene encodes CDR1 MNHEY and CDR2 SMNVEV (reference sequence). The CDR3 is 15 amino acids. V was clipped by 2 bases and J by 2 bases, with 11 bases between them. CDR3 protein: CASSLGGALTDTQYF. CDR3 nucleotide sequence: TGTGCCAGCAGTTTAGGAGGGGCCCTCACAGATACGCAGTATTTT.

This chain links TRBV30 with TRBJ2-1; 8 bases agree with TRBD2. Per the germline V gene, CDR1 is GTSNPN and CDR2 is SVGIG (reference sequence). The CDR3 covers 16 residues. Germline trimming cut 1 base from V and 2 bases from J; bases unmatched to any gene: 7. In nucleotides, the CDR3 is TGTGCCTGGAGTGAAGTGGGCGGGAGGCCCTACAATGAGCAGTTCTTC. It encodes CAWSEVGGRPYNEQFF.

The chain couples TRBV7-2 to TRBJ2-1; 7 nucleotides agree with TRBD2. J gave up 4 bases and V 1 base, and 10 bases lay outside the gene matches. This CDR3 comprises 17 residues. Per the germline V gene, CDR1 is SGHTA and CDR2 is FQGNSA. The CDR3 loop is CASSLGGSRASYNEQFF. CDR3 bases: TGTGCCAGCAGCTTAGGCGGGAGCAGAGCAAGTTACAATGAGCAGTTCTTC. Supplemented by reference TRBV7-2 and TRBJ2-1, the full variable domain reads GAGVSQSPSNKVTEKGKDVELRCDPISGHTALYWYRQSLGQGLEFLIYFQGNSAPDKSGLPSDRFSAERTGGSVSTLTIQRTQQEDSAVYLCASSLGGSRASYNEQFFGPGTRLTVL.

This clonotype was seen repeatedly, ten times or more. The chain's CDR3 is CSAPGTSRYEQYF. The DNA for the CDR3 is TGCAGTGCCCCCGGGACTAGCAGATACGAGCAGTACTTC. The rearrangement links TRBV20-1 to TRBJ2-7, with TRBD2 identical over 9 bases. Germline V gene lookup returns CDR1 DFQATT and CDR2 SNEGSKA (reference sequence). This CDR3 contains 13 residues. V was pared by 6 bases and J by 4 bases, with 7 bases of the junction left unmatched.

There are a few counts of this clonotype. V and J are TRBV19 and TRBJ2-5; no firm D call. Trimming pared 10 bases from V and 7 bases from J, leaving 16 bases between. Per the germline V gene, CDR1 is LNHDA and CDR2 is SQIVND (reference sequence). This CDR3 region has 12 residues. The CDR3 region has the DNA TGTGCCACTCTGGGGTTCGGACGGACCCAGTACTTC. It yields the protein CATLGFGRTQYF.

This clonotype was detected ten times or more. The rearrangement uses TRBV6-1 and TRBJ2-7; 12 bases match TRBD2. This CDR3 region has 15 residues. Germline trimming cut 0 bases from V and 4 bases from J; bases unmatched to any gene: 1. In germline, CDR1 is MNHNS, CDR2 SASEGT. This chain's CDR3 is CASSEATSGGYEQYF. Written as DNA, the CDR3 is TGTGCCAGCAGTGAAGCAACTAGCGGGGGGTACGAGCAGTACTTC.

This clonotype was found many times. The chain recombines TRBV30 with TRBJ1-1; D call uncertain. The germline V gene encodes CDR1 GTSNPN and CDR2 SVGIG (reference sequence). The CDR3 runs 13 residues. V lost 8 bases and J lost 3, with 16 bases in between. CDR3 in DNA: TGTGCCCAGCTCCACCCCTTTGACACTGAAGCTTTCTTT. Translated, it gives CAQLHPFDTEAFF.

The chain recombines TRBV29-1 with TRBJ1-1, with 12 positions matching TRBD1. There are 13 residues in the CDR3. From germline, CDR1 is SQVTM and CDR2 ANQGSEA. The V gene end was trimmed by 7 bases and the J gene end by 3 bases; junction bases not matched to a gene: 3. CDR3 coding DNA: TGCAGCGGCTGGGACAGGGGGCACACTGAAGCTTTCTTT. This encodes CSGWDRGHTEAFF.

Comment on this clonotype: Since the CDR3 does not end with the conserved phenylalanine or tryptophan, this likely comes from a read error. The rearrangement links TRBV18 to TRBJ1-1; D remains unclear. V dropped 3 bases and J dropped 3 bases, with 5 bases sitting between them. Germline V lookup: CDR1 KGHSH, CDR2 LQKENI. The CDR3 is made up of 12 amino acids. The CDR3 spells CASSPGDTEAFL. CDR3 in DNA: TGTGCCAGCTCACCGGGTGACACTGAAGCTTTCTTA.

This clonotype was seen at least ten times. Here the CDR3 reads CASRTGGPYYEQYF. CDR3 sequence (DNA): TGTGCCAGCAGGACAGGGGGACCGTACTACGAGCAGTACTTC. The J gene is TRBJ2-7, the V gene TRBV28; 9 bases match TRBD1. The CDR3 sequence is 14 residues long. Germline loops: CDR1 MDHEN, CDR2 SYDVKM. V gave up 6 bases and J gave up 3 bases; unmatched junction bases: 6.

This clonotype was picked up one time. The chain recombines TRBV4-2 with TRBJ2-3, with a possible D match to TRBD2 (6 bases). This CDR3 spans 16 amino acids. From germline, CDR1 is LGHNA and CDR2 YNFKEQ. V was clipped by 0 bases and J by 0 bases, with 10 bases between them. The CDR3: CASSQDGSGSTDTQYF. CDR3 sequence (DNA): TGTGCCAGCAGCCAAGATGGGAGCGGGAGCACAGATACGCAGTATTTT.

In its sample, this clonotype was seen many times. The genes are TRBV7-2 and TRBJ2-5; weak D call: TRBD1 (6 bases). V was cut by 5 bases and J by 7 bases, with 11 bases left in between. The CDR3 has 12 residues. Germline CDR1 SGHTA, CDR2 FQGNSA. CDR3 amino acids: CASSPLGGTQYF. CDR3 bases: TGTGCCAGCAGCCCTCTAGGGGGGACCCAGTACTTC. The variable domain in full, completed from reference TRBV7-2 and TRBJ2-5, reads GAGVSQSPSNKVTEKGKDVELRCDPISGHTALYWYRQSLGQGLEFLIYFQGNSAPDKSGLPSDRFSAERTGGSVSTLTIQRTQQEDSAVYLCASSPLGGTQYFGPGTRLLVL.

This clonotype has more than one count but fewer than ten. V gene TRBV10-3 combines with J gene TRBJ1-2, with 9 nucleotides matching TRBD1. The CDR3 is 15 amino acids. Germline lookup yields CDR1 ENHRY and CDR2 SYGVKD. Germline trimming cut 7 bases from V and 8 bases from J; bases unmatched to any gene: 14. CDR3 sequence reads: CAINQPGQGDTGYTF. CDR3 bases: TGTGCCATCAACCAACCGGGACAGGGCGATACAGGCTACACCTTC.

The J gene is TRBJ1-1, the V gene TRBV4-1; 9 bases align to TRBD1. The CDR3 is 16 amino acids. Trimming at V came to 4 bases and at J to 2 bases, leaving 8 bases not matched to a gene. The germline V gene has CDR1 MGHRA and CDR2 YSYEKL. CDR3 region: CASSPLKGQGNTEAFF. The CDR3 nucleotides are TGCGCCAGCAGCCCCTTAAAGGGACAGGGCAACACTGAAGCTTTCTTT.

V gene TRBV2 combines with J gene TRBJ1-1; D ambiguous. The CDR3 is made up of 14 amino acids. Per the germline V gene, CDR1 is SNHLY and CDR2 is FYNNEI. Between the trimmed V and J ends, which lost 0 bases and 2 bases, there was a span of 7 bases. The CDR3 sequence: CASSEAPGNTEAFF. The CDR3 DNA reads TGTGCCAGCAGTGAAGCGCCCGGAAACACTGAAGCTTTCTTT.

In this sample, this clonotype turned up many times. The rearrangement uses TRBV27 and TRBJ1-2; D gene ambiguous. CDR1 MNHEY and CDR2 SMNVEV come from the germline V gene (reference sequence). This CDR3 region has 12 residues. V was clipped by 3 bases and J by 6 bases, with 8 bases between them. The CDR3 is CASSFSGHGYTF. The CDR3 DNA reads as TGTGCCAGCAGTTTCTCCGGCCATGGCTACACCTTC.

This chain connects TRBV28 to TRBJ2-1, with 9 bases matching TRBD2. The V and J ends lost 1 base and 1 base, in that order; junction bases with no gene match: 8. This CDR3 has 18 amino acids. Germline lookup yields CDR1 MDHEN and CDR2 SYDVKM. The CDR3 is CASSLFSGRKGSYNEQFF. Here the CDR3 DNA reads TGTGCCAGCAGTTTATTTAGCGGGAGAAAGGGGTCCTACAATGAGCAGTTCTTC. Full variable domain (remainder filled in from reference TRBV28 and TRBJ2-1): DVKVTQSSRYLVKRTGEKVFLECVQDMDHENMFWYRQDPGLGLRLIYFSYDVKMKEKGDIPEGYSVSREKKERFSLILESASTNQTSMYLCASSLFSGRKGSYNEQFFGPGTRLTVL.